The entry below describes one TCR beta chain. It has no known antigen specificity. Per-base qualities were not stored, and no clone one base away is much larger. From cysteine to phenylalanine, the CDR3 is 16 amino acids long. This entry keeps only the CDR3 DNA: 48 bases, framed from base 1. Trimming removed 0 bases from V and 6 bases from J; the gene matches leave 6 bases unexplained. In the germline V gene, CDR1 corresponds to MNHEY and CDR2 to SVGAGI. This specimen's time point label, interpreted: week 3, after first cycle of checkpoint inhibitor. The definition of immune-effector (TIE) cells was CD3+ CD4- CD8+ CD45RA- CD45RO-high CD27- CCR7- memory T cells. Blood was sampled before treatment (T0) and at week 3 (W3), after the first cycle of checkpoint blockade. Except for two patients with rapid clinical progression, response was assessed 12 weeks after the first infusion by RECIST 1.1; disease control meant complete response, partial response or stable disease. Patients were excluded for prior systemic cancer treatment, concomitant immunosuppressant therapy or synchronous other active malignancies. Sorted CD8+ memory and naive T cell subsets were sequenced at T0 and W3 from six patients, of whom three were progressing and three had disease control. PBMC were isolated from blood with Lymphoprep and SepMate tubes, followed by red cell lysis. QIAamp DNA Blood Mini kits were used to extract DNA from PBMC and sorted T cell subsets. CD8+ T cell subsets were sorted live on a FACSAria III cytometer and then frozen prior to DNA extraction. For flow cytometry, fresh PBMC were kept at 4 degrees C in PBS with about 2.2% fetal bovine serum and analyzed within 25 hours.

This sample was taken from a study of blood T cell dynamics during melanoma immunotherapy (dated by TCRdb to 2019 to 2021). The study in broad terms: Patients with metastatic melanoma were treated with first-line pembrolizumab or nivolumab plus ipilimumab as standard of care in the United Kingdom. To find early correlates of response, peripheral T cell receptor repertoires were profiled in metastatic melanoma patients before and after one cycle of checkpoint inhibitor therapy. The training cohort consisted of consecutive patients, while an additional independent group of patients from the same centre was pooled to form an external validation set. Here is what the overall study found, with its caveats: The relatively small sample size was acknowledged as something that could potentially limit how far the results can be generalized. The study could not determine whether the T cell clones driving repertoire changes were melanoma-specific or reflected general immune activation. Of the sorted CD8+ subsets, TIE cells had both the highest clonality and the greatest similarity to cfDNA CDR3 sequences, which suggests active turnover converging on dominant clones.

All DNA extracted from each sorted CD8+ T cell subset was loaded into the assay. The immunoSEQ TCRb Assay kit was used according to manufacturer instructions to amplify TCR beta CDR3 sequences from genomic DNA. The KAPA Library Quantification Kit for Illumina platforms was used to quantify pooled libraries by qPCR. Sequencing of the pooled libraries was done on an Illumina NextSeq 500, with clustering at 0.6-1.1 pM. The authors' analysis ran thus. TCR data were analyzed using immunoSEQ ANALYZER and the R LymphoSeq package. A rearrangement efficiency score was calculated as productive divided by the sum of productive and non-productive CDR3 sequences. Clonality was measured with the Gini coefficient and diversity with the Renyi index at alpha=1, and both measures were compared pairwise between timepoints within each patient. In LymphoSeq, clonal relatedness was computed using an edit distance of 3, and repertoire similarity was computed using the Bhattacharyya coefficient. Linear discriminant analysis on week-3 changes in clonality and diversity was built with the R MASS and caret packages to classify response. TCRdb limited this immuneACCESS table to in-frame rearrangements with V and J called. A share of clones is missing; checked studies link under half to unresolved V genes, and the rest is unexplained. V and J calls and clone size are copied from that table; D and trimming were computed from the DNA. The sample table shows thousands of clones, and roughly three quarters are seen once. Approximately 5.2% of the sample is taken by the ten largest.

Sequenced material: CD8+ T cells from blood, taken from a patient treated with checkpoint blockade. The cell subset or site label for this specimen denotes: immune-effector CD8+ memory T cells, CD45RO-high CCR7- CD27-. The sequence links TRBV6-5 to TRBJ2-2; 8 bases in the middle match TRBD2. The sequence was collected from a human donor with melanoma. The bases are TGTGCCAGCAGTTACTCTCTCACTAGCGGAGCCGGGGAGCTGTTTTTT. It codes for CASSYSLTSGAGELFF.